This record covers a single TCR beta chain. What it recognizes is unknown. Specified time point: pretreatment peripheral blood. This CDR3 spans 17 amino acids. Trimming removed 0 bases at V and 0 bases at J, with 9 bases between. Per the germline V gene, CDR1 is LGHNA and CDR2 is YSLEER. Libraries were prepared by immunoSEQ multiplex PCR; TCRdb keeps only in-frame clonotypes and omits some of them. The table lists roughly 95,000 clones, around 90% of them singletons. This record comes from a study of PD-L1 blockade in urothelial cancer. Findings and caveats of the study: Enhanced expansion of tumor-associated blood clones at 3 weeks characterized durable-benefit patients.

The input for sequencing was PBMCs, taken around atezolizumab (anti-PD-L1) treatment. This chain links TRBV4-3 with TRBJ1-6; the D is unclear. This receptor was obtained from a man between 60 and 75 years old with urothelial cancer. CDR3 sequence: CASSQDWESSYNSPLHF. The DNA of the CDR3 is TGCGCCAGCAGCCAAGATTGGGAGAGCTCCTATAATTCACCCCTCCACTTT.